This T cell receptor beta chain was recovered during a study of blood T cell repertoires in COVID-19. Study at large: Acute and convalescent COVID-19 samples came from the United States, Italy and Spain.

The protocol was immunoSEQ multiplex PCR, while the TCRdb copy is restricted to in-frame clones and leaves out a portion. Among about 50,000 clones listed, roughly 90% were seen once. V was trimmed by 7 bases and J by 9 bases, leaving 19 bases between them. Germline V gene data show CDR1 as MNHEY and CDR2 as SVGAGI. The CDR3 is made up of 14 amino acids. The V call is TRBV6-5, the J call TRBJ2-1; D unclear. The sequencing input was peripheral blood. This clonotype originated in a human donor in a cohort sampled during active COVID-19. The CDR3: CASIALVEGGEQFF. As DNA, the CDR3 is TGTGCCAGCATTGCCCTAGTCGAAGGTGGTGAGCAGTTCTTC.